A selection of T cell receptor beta chains follows, all from one sample in a study of PD-L1 blockade in urothelial cancer. Libraries were prepared by immunoSEQ multiplex PCR; TCRdb keeps only in-frame clonotypes and omits some of them. This table holds about 52,000 clones, approximately 81% found once. The sample consisted of PBMCs, taken around atezolizumab (anti-PD-L1) treatment. All receptors come from a man between 65 and 85 years old with urothelial cancer. Both conserved end residues are part of each CDR3. Fields, in order: D gene, V gene, clone size, J gene, CDR3 protein, CDR3 DNA. D genes are given only for firm matches. Clone size, where shown, is once, few, many, or a class for clones that have expanded.

D: .; V: TRBV27; size: .; J: TRBJ2-1; CDR3: CASSLSQGSYNEQFF; DNA: TGTGCCAGCAGTTTATCCCAGGGCTCCTACAATGAGCAGTTCTTC
D: .; V: TRBV6-1; size: once; J: TRBJ2-1; CDR3: CASIPGASEDEQFF; DNA: TGTGCCAGCATTCCAGGGGCATCAGAGGATGAGCAGTTCTTC
D: TRBD1; V: TRBV9; size: .; J: TRBJ2-7; CDR3: CASSAQGTGTVEQYF; DNA: TGTGCCAGCAGCGCGCAGGGGACAGGTACCGTCGAGCAGTACTTC
D: TRBD1; V: TRBV10-3; size: .; J: TRBJ2-7; CDR3: CAISETRQGRPEQYF; DNA: TGTGCCATCAGTGAGACGCGACAGGGGCGACCCGAGCAGTACTTC
D: .; V: TRBV15; size: .; J: TRBJ2-2; CDR3: CATSRDRGSPSTGELFF; DNA: TGTGCCACCAGCAGAGATCGGGGGTCCCCGTCCACCGGGGAGCTGTTTTTT
D: TRBD2; V: TRBV9; size: .; J: TRBJ2-7; CDR3: CASSVDSLAGPTGSPEQYF; DNA: TGTGCCAGCAGCGTAGATAGTCTAGCGGGCCCGACGGGTTCCCCCGAGCAGTACTTC
D: TRBD2; V: TRBV6-1; size: .; J: TRBJ2-7; CDR3: CASSEQSGGAHEQYF; DNA: TGTGCCAGCAGTGAACAGAGCGGGGGGGCACACGAGCAGTACTTC
D: .; V: TRBV6-6; size: few; J: TRBJ2-3; CDR3: CATRAGPRGTQYF; DNA: TGTGCCACCAGGGCAGGACCCCGGGGTACGCAGTATTTT
D: .; V: TRBV25-1; size: .; J: TRBJ2-4; CDR3: CASSELGLNIQYF; DNA: TGTGCCAGCAGTGAATTGGGGCTCAACATTCAGTACTTC
D: .; V: TRBV9; size: .; J: TRBJ2-3; CDR3: CASSAAQSKADTQYF; DNA: TGTGCCAGCAGCGCAGCGCAATCAAAGGCAGATACGCAGTATTTT
D: TRBD1; V: TRBV5-4; size: .; J: TRBJ1-1; CDR3: CASSSAGTGDTEAFF; DNA: TGTGCCAGCAGCTCAGCCGGGACAGGGGACACTGAAGCTTTCTTT
D: TRBD1; V: TRBV27; size: .; J: TRBJ2-1; CDR3: CASSPPGQASEQFF; DNA: TGTGCCAGCAGTCCCCCGGGACAGGCGTCTGAGCAGTTCTTC
D: .; V: TRBV7-8; size: few; J: TRBJ1-5; CDR3: CASSLALTGNQPQHF; DNA: TGTGCCAGCAGCTTAGCCTTGACAGGAAATCAGCCCCAGCATTTT
D: TRBD1; V: TRBV7-6; size: once; J: TRBJ1-2; CDR3: CASSMTGSPYGYTF; DNA: TGTGCCAGCAGCATGACAGGGTCGCCCTATGGCTACACCTTC
D: .; V: TRBV19; size: .; J: TRBJ2-7; CDR3: CASSIDKERPQYF; DNA: TGTGCCAGTAGTATAGATAAGGAGAGACCGCAGTACTTC
D: TRBD2; V: TRBV28; size: .; J: TRBJ2-7; CDR3: CASSLRTSGINEQYF; DNA: TGTGCCAGCAGTTTAAGGACTAGCGGGATCAACGAGCAGTACTTC
D: .; V: TRBV28; size: .; J: TRBJ2-3; CDR3: CASSLGDAGRDTQYF; DNA: TGTGCCAGCAGTTTAGGAGACGCGGGGCGAGATACGCAGTATTTT